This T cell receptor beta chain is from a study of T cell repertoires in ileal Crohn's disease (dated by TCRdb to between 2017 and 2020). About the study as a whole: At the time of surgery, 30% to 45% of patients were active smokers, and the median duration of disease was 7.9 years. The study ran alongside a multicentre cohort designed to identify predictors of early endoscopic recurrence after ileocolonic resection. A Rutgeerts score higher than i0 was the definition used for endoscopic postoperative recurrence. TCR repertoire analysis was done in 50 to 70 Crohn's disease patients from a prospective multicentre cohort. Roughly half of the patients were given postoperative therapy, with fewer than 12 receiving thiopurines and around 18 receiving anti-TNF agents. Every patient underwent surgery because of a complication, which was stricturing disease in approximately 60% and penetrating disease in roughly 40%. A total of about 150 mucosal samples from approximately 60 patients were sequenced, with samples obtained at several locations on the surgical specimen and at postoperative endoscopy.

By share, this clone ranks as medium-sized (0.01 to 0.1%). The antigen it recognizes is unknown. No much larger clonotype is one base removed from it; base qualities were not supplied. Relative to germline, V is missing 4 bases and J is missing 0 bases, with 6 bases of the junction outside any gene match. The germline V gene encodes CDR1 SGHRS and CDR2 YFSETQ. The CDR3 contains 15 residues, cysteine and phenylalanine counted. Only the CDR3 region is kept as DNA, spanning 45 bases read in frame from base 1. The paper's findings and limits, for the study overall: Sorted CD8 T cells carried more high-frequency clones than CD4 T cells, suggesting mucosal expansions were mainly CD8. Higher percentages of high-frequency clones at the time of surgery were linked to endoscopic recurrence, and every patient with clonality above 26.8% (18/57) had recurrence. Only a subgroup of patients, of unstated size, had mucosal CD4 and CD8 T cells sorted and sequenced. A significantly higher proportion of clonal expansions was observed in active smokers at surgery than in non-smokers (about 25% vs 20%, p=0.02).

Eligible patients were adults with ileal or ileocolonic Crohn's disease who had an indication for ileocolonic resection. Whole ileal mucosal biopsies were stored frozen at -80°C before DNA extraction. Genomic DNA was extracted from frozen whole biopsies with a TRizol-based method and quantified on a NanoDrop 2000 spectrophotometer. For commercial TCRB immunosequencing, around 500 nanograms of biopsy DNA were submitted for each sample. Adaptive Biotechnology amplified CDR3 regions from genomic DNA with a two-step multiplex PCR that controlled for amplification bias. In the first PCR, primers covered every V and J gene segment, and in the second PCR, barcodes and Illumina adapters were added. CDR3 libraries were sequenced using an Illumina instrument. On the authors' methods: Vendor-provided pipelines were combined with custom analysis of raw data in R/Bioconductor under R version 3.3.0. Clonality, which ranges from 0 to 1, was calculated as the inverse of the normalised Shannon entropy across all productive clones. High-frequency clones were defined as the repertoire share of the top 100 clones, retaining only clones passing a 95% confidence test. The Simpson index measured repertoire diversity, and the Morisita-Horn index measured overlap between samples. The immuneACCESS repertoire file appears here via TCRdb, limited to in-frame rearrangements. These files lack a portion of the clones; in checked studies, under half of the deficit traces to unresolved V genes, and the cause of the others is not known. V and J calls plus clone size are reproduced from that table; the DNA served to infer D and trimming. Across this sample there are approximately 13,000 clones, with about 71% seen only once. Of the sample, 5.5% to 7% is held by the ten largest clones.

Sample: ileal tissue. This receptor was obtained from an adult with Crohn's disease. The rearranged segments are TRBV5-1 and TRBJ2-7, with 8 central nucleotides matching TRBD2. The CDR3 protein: CASSPAGANSYEQYF. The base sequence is TGCGCCAGCAGCCCAGCGGGGGCGAACTCCTACGAGCAGTACTTC.